This TCR beta chain came from a study of blood T cell repertoires in COVID-19. Germline V CDR1 and CDR2: MNHEY, SVGAGI. V lost 7 bases to trimming and J lost 8 bases, with 20 bases between them. The CDR3 sequence is 14 residues long. Sequencing used immunoSEQ multiplex PCR; TCRdb keeps in-frame clones, though not all of them. The table has approximately 250,000 clones, around 84% seen once; the top ten hold about 0.93%. This sequence originates from a man between 35 and 55 years old with acute or convalescent COVID-19. The sequencing input was peripheral blood. V and J are TRBV6-5 and TRBJ1-1; D uncertain. CDR3 nucleotide sequence: TGTGCCAGCATCACTCCGGGAGGAACTGGAGAAGCTTTCTTT. Protein product: CASITPGGTGEAFF.